The T cell receptor beta chain under discussion was sequenced for a study of identifying expanded T cells in peripheral blood (dated by TCRdb to about 2019). A note on the overall study: Four technical replicates, made by sequencing separate aliquots from the same pool of genomic DNA, were compared pairwise.

During the collection period, no infections or other immune events were recorded for the healthy donors. Time-dependent variance in a beta-binomial model of T-cell clone differential abundance was calibrated using healthy-donor blood repertoires as a training cohort. There were roughly ten healthy donors in the training cohort, of whom 3 were female and 7 were male. On average the donors were 43 years old, and their ages spanned roughly 29 to 70 years. Whole blood from each healthy donor was obtained from a commercial supplier and was collected at three time points two to three weeks apart. Genomic DNA was extracted from unsorted whole blood for immunosequencing. Per the germline V gene, MNHNS is the CDR1 and SASEGT is the CDR2. Trimming leaves V shorter by 6 bases and J shorter by 6 bases, with the junction holding 12 bases beyond the gene matches. The CDR3 runs 15 amino acids, cysteine and phenylalanine included. Kept here is only the CDR3 DNA, which spans 45 bases and is read in frame from base 1.

In the case of this clone: This clone's antigen is unknown. No much larger clone is present one base from it, and per-base qualities are unavailable.

The immunoSEQ Assay, which relies on bias-controlled multiplex PCR amplification of genomic DNA, was used to profile TCRbeta CDR3 regions. The authors processed their data as follows. The absolute abundance of each unique TCRbeta CDR3 region was quantified after sequences were collapsed and filtered. Two models were used to test differential abundance: a binomial model (Fisher-equivalent) and a beta-binomial model that adds time-dependent variance fitted from healthy donors. Clones with fewer than 5 combined templates were removed, and differential abundance was called for clones with a Benjamini-Hochberg FDR below 0.01. In the beta-binomial model, variance was expressed as a function of the total template count across the two samples, in the form v = (b*log(k)+a)^2. What TCRdb holds here is the immuneACCESS table cut down to in-frame rearrangements. Part of the clones is not present; checked against another copy, under half of the missing clones reflect an unresolved V gene, and the others are unexplained. V, J and clone size were drawn from that table, and D and trimming were deduced from the DNA. This sample lists 80,000 to 90,000 clones; 89% were detected once. The ten largest make up around 2.8% of the sample.

Study-level results and caveats: Between technical replicates the binomial model flagged 0.9 to 1.5 differentially abundant clones, whereas over around 2 weeks the binomial model flagged about 15 and over approximately four weeks approximately 20. It was expected by the authors that biological variance in healthy repertoires might increase further over much longer intervals, such as months to years. Both the number of clones called differentially abundant and the false-positive rate were significantly reduced by the beta-binomial model across all healthy-donor time intervals. Across all healthy donors, variance in clone template counts between approximately 2-week samples was found to increase significantly with total template count.

Sequencing was done on a sample of blood. The rearranged chain carries TRBV6-1 and TRBJ2-7, and 9 junction bases match TRBD2. This sequence originates from a person aged 18 to 70 in good health. The DNA reads as follows: TGTGCCAGCAGCCCTTTTATAGCGGGAGAGGGCGAGCAGTACTTC. Its coded protein is CASSPFIAGEGEQYF.